This TCR beta chain was recovered during a study of molecular identifiers for immune sequencing clone quantification. Naive CD8 T cell sorting was performed on the CD8+CD4-CCR7+CD45RA+ phenotype. Study findings and constraints: Molecules of identical TCR sharing a barcode could underestimate highly expanded clone sizes.

As previously described, bulk TCR libraries were made using listed TCR primers. One entry per CDR3 protein results from TCRdb running MiXCR on the PCR reads. Of 550,000 to 750,000 distinct CDR3 sequences in the sample, about 20% were seen once. Germline V CDR1 and CDR2: SQVTM, ANQGSEA. The CDR3 is 17 residues long. V lost 3 bases, J lost 3 bases, and 20 bases lay in between. There are many counts of this clonotype. What it binds is unknown. The chain has TRBV29-1 and TRBJ2-2; D gene unclear. The source material was naive CD8+ T cells from blood, with Jurkat cell RNA spiked in. This sample's subset: FACS-sorted CD8+CD4-CCR7+CD45RA+ naive T cells. This TCR derives from a human donor in good health. Some libraries in this study had Jurkat cell RNA spiked in. CDR3 nucleotides: TGCAGCGTTGATGATTCCAGGAATGGCGGATACACCGGGGAGCTGTTTTTT. Translation gives CSVDDSRNGGYTGELFF.